This TCR beta chain derives from a study of CD8 T cells in Susac syndrome. Reverse transcription of roughly 0.45 to 1 ug RNA was carried out with random hexamers. TCRdb independently ran MiXCR on the immunoSEQ multiplex PCR reads; one entry per CDR3 protein. The repertoire includes under 85,000 distinct CDR3 sequences, roughly 94% of them detected once, and approximately 1% sits in the top ten. Trimming cost V 7 bases and J 6 bases, with 16 bases left between them. This CDR3 spans 13 amino acids. Source material: CD8+ T cells from PBMCs. The TCR originated in a human donor with Susac syndrome. V and J are TRBV12-3 or TRBV12-4 and TRBJ2-7; D is perhaps TRBD1 or TRBD2 (6 bases each). The CDR3 DNA sequence: TGTGCCAGCAAGTTCGGGGGCGGTTTCGAGCAGTACTTC. Its translation: CASKFGGGFEQYF.